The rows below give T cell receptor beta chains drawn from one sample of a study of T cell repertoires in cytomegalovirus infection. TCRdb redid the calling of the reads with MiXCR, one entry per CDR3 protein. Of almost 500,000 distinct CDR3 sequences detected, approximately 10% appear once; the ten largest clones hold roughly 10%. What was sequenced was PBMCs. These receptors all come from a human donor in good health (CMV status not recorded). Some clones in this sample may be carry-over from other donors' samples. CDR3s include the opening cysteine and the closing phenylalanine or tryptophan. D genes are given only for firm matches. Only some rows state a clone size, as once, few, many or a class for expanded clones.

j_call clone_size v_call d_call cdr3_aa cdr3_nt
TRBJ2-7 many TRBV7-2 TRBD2 CASSGPSGRGYEQYF TGTGCCAGCAGCGGACCTAGCGGGAGAGGGTACGAGCAGTACTTC
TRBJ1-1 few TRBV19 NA CASSINRRNTEAFF TGTGCCAGTAGTATAAACAGGAGGAACACTGAAGCTTTCTTT
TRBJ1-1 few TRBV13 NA CASSLGRAAAEAFF TGTGCCAGCAGCTTAGGCAGAGCGGCGGCTGAAGCTTTCTTT
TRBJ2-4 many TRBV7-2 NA CASSSRTGRDIQYF TGTGCCAGCAGCTCTAGAACAGGGAGAGACATTCAGTACTTC
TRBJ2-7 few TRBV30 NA CAWSLLRTAPYYEQYF TGTGCCTGGAGTCTCCTCCGGACAGCCCCCTACTACGAGCAGTACTTC
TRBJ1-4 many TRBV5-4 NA CASSPGLANEKLFF TGTGCCAGCAGCCCAGGGCTAGCTAATGAAAAACTGTTTTTT
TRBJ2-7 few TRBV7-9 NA CASSFTASYEQYF TGTGCCAGCAGCTTTACGGCCTCCTACGAGCAGTACTTC
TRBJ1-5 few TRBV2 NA CASTPEGSGNQPQHF TGTGCCAGCACCCCCGAGGGGTCCGGCAATCAGCCCCAGCATTTT
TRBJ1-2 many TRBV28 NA CASSPNPGAGGYTF TGTGCCAGCAGTCCGAACCCGGGGGCGGGTGGCTACACCTTC
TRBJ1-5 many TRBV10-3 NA CAISGDDSRNQPQHF TGTGCCATCAGTGGGGACGACAGCCGAAATCAGCCCCAGCATTTT
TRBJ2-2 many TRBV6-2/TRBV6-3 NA CASSYSTPNGELFF TGTGCCAGCAGTTACTCGACCCCTAACGGGGAGCTGTTTTTT
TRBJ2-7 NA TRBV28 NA CASSRPWGRASSGEQYF TGTGCCAGCAGTCGTCCCTGGGGACGGGCTAGCTCGGGCGAGCAGTACTTC
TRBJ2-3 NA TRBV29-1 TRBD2 CSVAVSGSVDTQYF TGCAGCGTCGCCGTCAGCGGGAGTGTAGATACGCAGTATTTT
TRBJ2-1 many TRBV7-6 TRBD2 CASSLGLAGGDRYNEQFF TGTGCCAGCAGCTTAGGACTAGCGGGAGGGGATCGATACAATGAGCAGTTCTTC
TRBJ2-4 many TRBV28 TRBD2 CASSFTSEGIKNIQYF TGTGCCAGCAGTTTCACTAGCGAGGGGATCAAAAACATTCAGTACTTC
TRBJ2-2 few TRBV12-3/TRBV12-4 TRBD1 CASSPHDRGFNTGELFF TGTGCCAGCAGTCCTCACGACAGGGGGTTTAACACCGGGGAGCTGTTTTTT